Listed here is a single TCR beta chain. This sample was taken from a study of T cell changes during pregnancy in multiple sclerosis. Repertoires were generated with immunoSEQ multiplex PCR, while TCRdb's copy carries only in-frame clones and drops some. The data hold fewer than 110,000 clones, with about 90% observed a single time. Germline loops: CDR1 SGHRS, CDR2 YFSETQ. Trimming took off 1 base at V and 0 bases at J, with 8 bases between the two ends. The CDR3 has 15 residues. The V and J genes are TRBV5-1 and TRBJ2-1, with D possibly matching TRBD2 (6 bases). The sample consisted of peripheral blood, taken in the second trimester of pregnancy. This receptor was obtained from a female donor with multiple sclerosis, enrolled in a pregnancy study. The DNA for the CDR3 is TGCGCCAGCAGCTTGTTCGGGAGCTCCTACAATGAGCAGTTCTTC. Residues: CASSLFGSSYNEQFF.